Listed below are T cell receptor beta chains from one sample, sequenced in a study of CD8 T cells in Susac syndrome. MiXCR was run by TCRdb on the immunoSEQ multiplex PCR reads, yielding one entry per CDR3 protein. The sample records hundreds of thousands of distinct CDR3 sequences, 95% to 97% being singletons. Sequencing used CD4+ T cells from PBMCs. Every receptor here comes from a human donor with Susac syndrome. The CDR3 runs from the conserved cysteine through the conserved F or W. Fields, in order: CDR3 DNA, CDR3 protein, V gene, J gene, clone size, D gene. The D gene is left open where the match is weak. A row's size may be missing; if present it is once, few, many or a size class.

CDR3 DNA: TGTGCCAGCAGTTTATTGGGTTACGAGCAGTACTTC; CDR3 protein: CASSLLGYEQYF; V gene: TRBV28; J gene: TRBJ2-7; clone size: NA; D gene: NA
CDR3 DNA: TGCAGTGCTAGATGGACAGGGGGGACTAATGAAAAACTGTTTTTT; CDR3 protein: CSARWTGGTNEKLFF; V gene: TRBV20-1; J gene: TRBJ1-4; clone size: NA; D gene: TRBD1
CDR3 DNA: TGTGCCAGCAGCCCTCCCGGGACTAGCGGGCTTTTGGGTGGAAGGGAGCAGTTCTTC; CDR3 protein: CASSPPGTSGLLGGREQFF; V gene: TRBV13; J gene: TRBJ2-1; clone size: NA; D gene: TRBD2
CDR3 DNA: TGTGCCAGCAGTTACTCCCCTCTAACCGGGGAGCTGTTTTTT; CDR3 protein: CASSYSPLTGELFF; V gene: TRBV6-5; J gene: TRBJ2-2; clone size: NA; D gene: NA
CDR3 DNA: TGTGCCAGCAGCCAGATCGGTAGCGGGAGAAGAATCGGGGAGCTGTTTTTT; CDR3 protein: CASSQIGSGRRIGELFF; V gene: TRBV3-1; J gene: TRBJ2-2; clone size: NA; D gene: TRBD2
CDR3 DNA: TGTGCCAGCAGTTCCTACGGACAGGCCTACTACAATGAGCAGTTCTTC; CDR3 protein: CASSSYGQAYYNEQFF; V gene: TRBV27; J gene: TRBJ2-1; clone size: NA; D gene: TRBD1
CDR3 DNA: TGCGCCAGCAGCCAAGTATCTGCGAGTCGGCCCCAGCATTTT; CDR3 protein: CASSQVSASRPQHF; V gene: TRBV4-1; J gene: TRBJ1-5; clone size: NA; D gene: NA
CDR3 DNA: TGTGCCAGCAGTGCTCTCGCCTACGAGCAGTACTTC; CDR3 protein: CASSALAYEQYF; V gene: TRBV2; J gene: TRBJ2-7; clone size: NA; D gene: NA
CDR3 DNA: TGCGCCAGCAGCTTGCAGATTGCCTACGAGCAGTACTTC; CDR3 protein: CASSLQIAYEQYF; V gene: TRBV5-1; J gene: TRBJ2-7; clone size: NA; D gene: NA
CDR3 DNA: TGTGCCAGTAGAGAATTAGCGGGAAGTAGGTACAATGAGCAGTTCTTC; CDR3 protein: CASRELAGSRYNEQFF; V gene: TRBV30; J gene: TRBJ2-1; clone size: NA; D gene: TRBD2
CDR3 DNA: TGCAGCGCCACCCTAGCGCCCTACTCCTACGAGCAGTACTTC; CDR3 protein: CSATLAPYSYEQYF; V gene: TRBV29-1; J gene: TRBJ2-7; clone size: once; D gene: NA
CDR3 DNA: TGCAGTGCTAGAGATGGGCAGACCGGGGAGCTGTTTTTT; CDR3 protein: CSARDGQTGELFF; V gene: TRBV20-1; J gene: TRBJ2-2; clone size: once; D gene: NA
CDR3 DNA: TGCAGTGCTAGTCTGGACTATGGCTACACCTTC; CDR3 protein: CSASLDYGYTF; V gene: TRBV20-1; J gene: TRBJ1-2; clone size: NA; D gene: NA
CDR3 DNA: TGTGCCAGCAGTTTGGCGGGGACAGGGCAAGAGACCCAGTACTTC; CDR3 protein: CASSLAGTGQETQYF; V gene: TRBV28; J gene: TRBJ2-5; clone size: NA; D gene: TRBD1
CDR3 DNA: TGCAGTGCTCAACCCGGGGCCCAGGTGATTGGGACCCAGTACTTC; CDR3 protein: CSAQPGAQVIGTQYF; V gene: TRBV20-1; J gene: TRBJ2-5; clone size: NA; D gene: NA
CDR3 DNA: TGTGCCAGCAGTTACGGGACAGGGGGGATTTACGGCTACACCTTC; CDR3 protein: CASSYGTGGIYGYTF; V gene: TRBV28; J gene: TRBJ1-2; clone size: NA; D gene: TRBD1
CDR3 DNA: TGCAGTGCTAGACCCAGGGGGCGCATCCGAGAGACCCAGTACTTC; CDR3 protein: CSARPRGRIRETQYF; V gene: TRBV20-1; J gene: TRBJ2-5; clone size: NA; D gene: TRBD1
CDR3 DNA: TGTGCCTGGAGTGTCCAAGCCAACGTCCTGACTTTC; CDR3 protein: CAWSVQANVLTF; V gene: TRBV30; J gene: TRBJ2-6; clone size: NA; D gene: NA
CDR3 DNA: TGCAGCGTTGGGGAGTTGGGCACAGATACGCAGTATTTT; CDR3 protein: CSVGELGTDTQYF; V gene: TRBV29-1; J gene: TRBJ2-3; clone size: NA; D gene: NA
CDR3 DNA: TGTGCCACCAGTGATGGACAGTCTCCTAACGAAAAACTGTTTTTT; CDR3 protein: CATSDGQSPNEKLFF; V gene: TRBV24-1; J gene: TRBJ1-4; clone size: NA; D gene: NA
CDR3 DNA: TGCAGTGCTAGAGATGTTAGTAAGGGGGGCTACACCTTC; CDR3 protein: CSARDVSKGGYTF; V gene: TRBV20-1; J gene: TRBJ1-2; clone size: NA; D gene: NA
CDR3 DNA: TGTGCCACCAGCGAAGACCCCGACAGGGGGCGAGAAGCTTTCTTT; CDR3 protein: CATSEDPDRGREAFF; V gene: TRBV15; J gene: TRBJ1-1; clone size: NA; D gene: TRBD1
CDR3 DNA: TGCAGCGTCCAACAGGTTCTTAACGCTGAAGCTTTCTTT; CDR3 protein: CSVQQVLNAEAFF; V gene: TRBV29-1; J gene: TRBJ1-1; clone size: NA; D gene: NA
CDR3 DNA: TGCAGCGTCTCACCCGGAGCGGAGACCCAGTACTTC; CDR3 protein: CSVSPGAETQYF; V gene: TRBV29-1; J gene: TRBJ2-5; clone size: NA; D gene: NA
CDR3 DNA: TGTGCCAGCTCACCAAGGACAGGGGGCGTGGAGAACGAGCAGTACTTC; CDR3 protein: CASSPRTGGVENEQYF; V gene: TRBV18; J gene: TRBJ2-7; clone size: NA; D gene: TRBD1
CDR3 DNA: TGTGCTAGCAGCCCGGATGGGAACATTCAGTACTTC; CDR3 protein: CASSPDGNIQYF; V gene: TRBV7-7; J gene: TRBJ2-4; clone size: NA; D gene: NA
CDR3 DNA: TGTGCCTGGAGTGTGAGTGAAGCGGGACACACCGGGGAGCTGTTTTTT; CDR3 protein: CAWSVSEAGHTGELFF; V gene: TRBV30; J gene: TRBJ2-2; clone size: NA; D gene: TRBD2
CDR3 DNA: TGTGCCTGGAGTGGCGGGATTAGCAATCAGCCCCAGCATTTT; CDR3 protein: CAWSGGISNQPQHF; V gene: TRBV30; J gene: TRBJ1-5; clone size: NA; D gene: NA
CDR3 DNA: TGTGCCAGCAGCTTAACGATGAGCACTGAAGCTTTCTTT; CDR3 protein: CASSLTMSTEAFF; V gene: TRBV7-3; J gene: TRBJ1-1; clone size: NA; D gene: NA
CDR3 DNA: TGTGCCATCAGTGATAGGGAAGGGGCTTCGAACACTGAAGCTTTCTTT; CDR3 protein: CAISDREGASNTEAFF; V gene: TRBV10-3; J gene: TRBJ1-1; clone size: NA; D gene: NA
CDR3 DNA: TGCAGTGCCGGGTACTACGGGAGCATTTCCTACAATGAGCAGTTCTTC; CDR3 protein: CSAGYYGSISYNEQFF; V gene: TRBV20-1; J gene: TRBJ2-1; clone size: NA; D gene: NA